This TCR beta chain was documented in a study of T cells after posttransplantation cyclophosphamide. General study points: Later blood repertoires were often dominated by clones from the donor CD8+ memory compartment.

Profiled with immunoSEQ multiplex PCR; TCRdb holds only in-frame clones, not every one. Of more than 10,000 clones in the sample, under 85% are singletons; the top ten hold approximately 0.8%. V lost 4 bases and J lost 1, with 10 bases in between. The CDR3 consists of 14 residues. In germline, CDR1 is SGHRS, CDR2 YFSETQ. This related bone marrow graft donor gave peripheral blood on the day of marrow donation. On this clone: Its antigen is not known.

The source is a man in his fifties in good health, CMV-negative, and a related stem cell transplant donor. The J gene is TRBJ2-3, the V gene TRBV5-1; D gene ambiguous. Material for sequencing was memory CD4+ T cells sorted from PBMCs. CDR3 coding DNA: TGCGCCAGCAGCGTGACTGGAGGCACAGATACGCAGTATTTT. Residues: CASSVTGGTDTQYF. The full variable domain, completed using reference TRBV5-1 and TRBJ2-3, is KAGVTQTPRYLIKTRGQQVTLSCSPISGHRSVSWYQQTPGQGLQFLFEYFSETQRNKGNFPGRFSGRQFSNSRSEMNVSTLELGDSALYLCASSVTGGTDTQYFGPGTRLTVL.